Below, 17 T cell receptor beta chains from the same sample are listed, as sequenced in a study of shared clonotypes between healthy human individuals. The protocol was immunoSEQ multiplex PCR, while the TCRdb copy is restricted to in-frame clones and leaves out a portion. The sample records under 2.5 million clones, less than 95% being singletons. The sequenced material came from naive CD4+ T cells from PBMCs. Subset noted: CD45RA+ positively selected. Receptor source: a man aged 18 to 30 in good health. Some clones in this sample may be carry-over from other donors' samples.

The chain recombines TRBV18 with TRBJ1-2, with D uncertain. The CDR3 has 14 residues. Trimming took off 3 bases at V and 4 bases at J, with 12 bases between the two ends. CDR1 is KGHSH and CDR2 is LQKENI in the germline V gene. The CDR3 DNA sequence: TGTGCCAGCTCACCGCCCCTCTATACCTATGGCTACACCTTC. Its protein product is CASSPPLYTYGYTF.

The chain couples TRBV5-1 to TRBJ1-2; no clear D. Germline CDR1 SGHRS, CDR2 YFSETQ. V shed 4 bases and J shed 7 bases, with 20 bases lying between them. The CDR3 length is 15 residues. The CDR3 nucleotides are TGCGCCAGCAGCAACGATCCGTCCACTCCCTCTGGCTACACCTTC. This encodes CASSNDPSTPSGYTF.

V usage is TRBV28 and J usage is TRBJ1-2; D is unclear. From germline, CDR1 is MDHEN and CDR2 SYDVKM. V lost 5 bases to trimming and J lost 4 bases, with 8 bases between them. The length of the CDR3 is 12 residues. CDR3 amino acids: CASSQNSYGYTF. CDR3 sequence (DNA): TGTGCCAGCAGTCAAAATTCCTATGGCTACACCTTC.

This chain connects TRBV28 to TRBJ2-7, with a tentative D call TRBD2 (6 bases). Germline V CDR1 and CDR2: MDHEN, SYDVKM. The CDR3 covers 13 residues. V was cut by 7 bases and J by 12 bases, with 22 bases left in between. The CDR3 nucleotides are TGTGCCAGCACCGAACTGCCGGGGGTCCTGTGGTACTTC. Translation: CASTELPGVLWYF.

The chain carries TRBV4-2 and TRBJ2-7, with 7 positions matching TRBD2. This CDR3 comprises 15 residues. Unmatched junction bases numbered 7, after V lost 2 bases and J lost 3 bases. Germline values: CDR1 LGHNA, CDR2 YNFKEQ. The CDR3 nucleotides read TGTGCCAGCAGCCAACGGACTAGGGGCGACTACGAGCAGTACTTC. Its protein product is CASSQRTRGDYEQYF.

This sequence joins TRBV18 and TRBJ1-5; D not certain. Trimming pared 3 bases from V and 0 bases from J, leaving 15 bases between. Germline V gives CDR1 KGHSH, CDR2 LQKENI. This CDR3 contains 17 residues. The CDR3 region is CASSPVSRGYSNQPQHF. CDR3 nucleotide sequence: TGTGCCAGCTCACCGGTTAGTCGGGGATATAGCAATCAGCCCCAGCATTTT.

A word on this clone: The sample contains more than one DNA sequence encoding this CDR3. The J gene is TRBJ2-3, the V gene TRBV18, with 10 positions matching TRBD1. Losses at the gene ends were 3 bases for V and 1 base for J; bases not matched to a gene: 1. CDR3 length: 15 residues. Germline V CDR1 and CDR2: KGHSH, LQKENI. The CDR3 DNA sequence: TGTGCCAGCTCACCTGGGACAGGGGGCACAGATACGCAGTATTTT. Translated, it gives CASSPGTGGTDTQYF.

The chain carries TRBV5-4 and TRBJ2-1, with 9 bases aligning to TRBD2. The CDR3 loop spans 16 amino acids. Germline V gene sequence: CDR1 SGHNT, CDR2 YYREEE (reference sequence). With 4 bases clipped from V and 4 bases from J, the junction kept 9 bases outside the gene matches. The CDR3 nucleotides are TGTGCCAGCAGCCAGAGCGGGAGGTGGGGGTACAATGAGCAGTTCTTC. This codes for CASSQSGRWGYNEQFF. Complete variable domain (other parts from reference TRBV5-4 and TRBJ2-1): ETGVTQSPTHLIKTRGQQVTLRCSSQSGHNTVSWYQQALGQGPQFIFQYYREEENGRGNFPPRFSGLQFPNYSSELNVNALELDDSALYLCASSQSGRWGYNEQFFGPGTRLTVL.

This chain uses TRBV7-2 with TRBJ2-3; D call uncertain. Trimming shortened V by 2 bases and J by 2 bases, and 11 bases separated the two germline ends. The CDR3 is made up of 15 amino acids. The germline CDR1 and CDR2 sequences are SGHTA and FQGNSA. CDR3 in amino acids: CASSLMGGPTDTQYF. In DNA form, the CDR3 reads TGTGCCAGCAGCTTAATGGGCGGTCCCACAGATACGCAGTATTTT.

This clone has only a few counts. V is TRBV2 and J is TRBJ2-7; 7 bases are a match to TRBD1. J lost 8 bases, V lost 6 bases, and 7 bases had no gene match. Germline CDR1 is SNHLY and CDR2 is FYNNEI. CDR3 length: 12 amino acids. CDR3 sequence: CASRPGQAQQYF. In nucleotides, the CDR3 is TGTGCCAGCAGACCCGGACAGGCCCAGCAGTACTTC.

About this clone itself: Other DNA variants within this sample encode the same CDR3. The chain links TRBV19 to TRBJ2-3; D is ambiguous. Germline V lookup: CDR1 LNHDA, CDR2 SQIVND (reference sequence). V shed 1 base and J shed 0 bases, with 11 bases lying between them. This CDR3 is built from 16 residues. Here the CDR3 reads CASSIGAGSSTDTQYF. In nucleotides, the CDR3 is TGTGCCAGTAGTATAGGAGCAGGCTCTAGCACAGATACGCAGTATTTT.

Of note for this clone: The same CDR3 arises from other DNA sequences in this sample as well. The chain links TRBV5-4 to TRBJ1-2; tentative D call: TRBD1 (5 bases). Germline V CDR1 and CDR2: SGHNT, YYREEE (reference sequence). This CDR3 has 13 residues. V dropped 1 base and J dropped 4 bases, with 8 bases sitting between them. The DNA of the CDR3 is TGTGCCAGCAGCTTGCCAGGGATCTATGGCTACACCTTC. Amino acid sequence: CASSLPGIYGYTF.

This chain links TRBV11-2 with TRBJ2-7, with D perhaps matching TRBD1 or TRBD2 (6 bases each). The CDR3 sequence is 16 residues long. Germline assignment: CDR1 SGHAT and CDR2 FQNNGV. V shed 1 base and J shed 1 base, with 14 bases lying between them. The CDR3 here is CASSLGAGGRSYEQYF. CDR3 nucleotides: TGTGCCAGCAGCTTAGGAGCCGGGGGCCGTTCCTACGAGCAGTACTTC.

V usage is TRBV5-1 and J usage is TRBJ1-4; no clear D gene. This CDR3 spans 14 amino acids. V lost 4 bases and J 3 bases, leaving 10 bases between the germline ends. Germline CDR1 reads SGHRS; CDR2 reads YFSETQ. DNA for the CDR3: TGCGCCAGCAGCCTTAAGGCGGCTAATGAAAAACTGTTTTTT. Amino acid sequence: CASSLKAANEKLFF.

The chain recombines TRBV28 with TRBJ2-3, with D possibly TRBD1 on 5 matching bases. Germline V lookup: CDR1 MDHEN, CDR2 SYDVKM. Trimming shortened V by 2 bases and J by 5 bases, and 14 bases separated the two germline ends. The CDR3 totals 15 residues. Written as DNA, the CDR3 is TGTGCCAGCAGTTTACTCGGACATCGTCAAGATACGCAGTATTTT. It translates to CASSLLGHRQDTQYF. Together with reference TRBV28 and TRBJ2-3, the CDR3 gives the full variable domain: DVKVTQSSRYLVKRTGEKVFLECVQDMDHENMFWYRQDPGLGLRLIYFSYDVKMKEKGDIPEGYSVSREKKERFSLILESASTNQTSMYLCASSLLGHRQDTQYFGPGTRLTVL.

The chain is built from TRBV6-5 and TRBJ2-1, with unresolved D. Germline V gene lookup returns CDR1 MNHEY and CDR2 SVGAGI. The CDR3 contains 13 residues. With 0 bases removed from V and 7 bases from J, the gap between germline ends came to 7 bases. CDR3 coding DNA: TGTGCCAGCAGTTACTCGGTGGGGAATGAGCAGTTCTTC. The encoded protein is CASSYSVGNEQFF.

The J gene is TRBJ1-2, the V gene TRBV6-1, with D perhaps TRBD1 (6 bases). CDR3 length equals 14 residues. The germline CDR1 and CDR2 sequences are MNHNS and SASEGT. Trimming left V 2 bases short and J 5 bases short, with 12 bases between. CDR3 residues: CASSERTATYGYTF. In DNA, the CDR3 is TGTGCCAGCAGTGAACGGACAGCCACATATGGCTACACCTTC.